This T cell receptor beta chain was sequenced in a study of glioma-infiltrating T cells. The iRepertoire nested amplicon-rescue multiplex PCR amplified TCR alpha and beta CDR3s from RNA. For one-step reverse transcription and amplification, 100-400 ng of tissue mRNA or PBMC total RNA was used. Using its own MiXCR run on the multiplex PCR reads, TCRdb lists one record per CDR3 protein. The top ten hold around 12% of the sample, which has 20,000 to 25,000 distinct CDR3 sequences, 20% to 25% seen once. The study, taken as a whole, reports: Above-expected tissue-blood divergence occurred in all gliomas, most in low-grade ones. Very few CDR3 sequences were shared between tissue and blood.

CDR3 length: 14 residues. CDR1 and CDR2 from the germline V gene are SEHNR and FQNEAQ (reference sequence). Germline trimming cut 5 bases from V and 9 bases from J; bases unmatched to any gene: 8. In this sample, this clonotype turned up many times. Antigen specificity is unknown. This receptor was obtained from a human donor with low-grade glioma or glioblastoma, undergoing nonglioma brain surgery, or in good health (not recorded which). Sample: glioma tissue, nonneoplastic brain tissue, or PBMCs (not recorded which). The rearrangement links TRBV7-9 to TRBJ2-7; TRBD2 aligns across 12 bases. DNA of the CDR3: TGTGCCAGCAGCCCCAGGACTAGCGGGGAATCGCAGTACTTC. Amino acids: CASSPRTSGESQYF.